This TCR beta chain emerged from a study of control samples from healthy donors and cancer patients. TCRdb's copy holds only in-frame clones and misses some; the assay was immunoSEQ multiplex PCR. The specimen's table records about 210,000 clones. This CDR3 comprises 12 residues. V was cut by 5 bases and J by 9 bases, with 8 bases left in between. This receptor was identified in a woman aged 25 to 39 in good health. The sample comprised blood. The rearrangement uses TRBV12-3 or TRBV12-4 and TRBJ1-6, with D hard to call. CDR3 residues: CASSPPLSPLHF. The CDR3 region has the DNA TGTGCCAGCAGTCCCCCACTTTCACCCCTCCACTTT.